Given below is one T cell receptor (beta chain) in context. Its antigen is currently unknown. This sample was included in a study of early T cells in non-severe SARS-CoV-2 infection. Study information: Alpha and beta chains were unpaired, from unsorted whole-blood bulk RNA. Overall study results and limits: VDJdb matching favored anti-spike CD8 responses, missing private and CD4 specificities.

The protocol attached unique molecular identifiers to individual cDNA molecules. MiXCR, applied by TCRdb to the 5' RACE reads, yields one record per CDR3 protein. The top ten clones hold about 2.8% of a sample with about 60,000 distinct CDR3 sequences, around 11% of them seen once. The CDR3 runs 13 residues. V dropped 8 bases and J dropped 7 bases, with 16 bases sitting between them. Germline lookup yields CDR1 SGHAT and CDR2 FQNNGV. The clonotype comes from an adult who was a healthcare worker with PCR-confirmed SARS-CoV-2 infection or an uninfected control (not recorded which). This chain uses TRBV11-2 with TRBJ2-3, with D perhaps given as TRBD1 or TRBD2 (5 bases each). The sequenced sample was whole blood, obtained at baseline. The chain's CDR3 is CASHTPGTHTQYF. As DNA, the CDR3 is TGTGCCAGCCATACACCCGGGACCCATACGCAGTATTTT.